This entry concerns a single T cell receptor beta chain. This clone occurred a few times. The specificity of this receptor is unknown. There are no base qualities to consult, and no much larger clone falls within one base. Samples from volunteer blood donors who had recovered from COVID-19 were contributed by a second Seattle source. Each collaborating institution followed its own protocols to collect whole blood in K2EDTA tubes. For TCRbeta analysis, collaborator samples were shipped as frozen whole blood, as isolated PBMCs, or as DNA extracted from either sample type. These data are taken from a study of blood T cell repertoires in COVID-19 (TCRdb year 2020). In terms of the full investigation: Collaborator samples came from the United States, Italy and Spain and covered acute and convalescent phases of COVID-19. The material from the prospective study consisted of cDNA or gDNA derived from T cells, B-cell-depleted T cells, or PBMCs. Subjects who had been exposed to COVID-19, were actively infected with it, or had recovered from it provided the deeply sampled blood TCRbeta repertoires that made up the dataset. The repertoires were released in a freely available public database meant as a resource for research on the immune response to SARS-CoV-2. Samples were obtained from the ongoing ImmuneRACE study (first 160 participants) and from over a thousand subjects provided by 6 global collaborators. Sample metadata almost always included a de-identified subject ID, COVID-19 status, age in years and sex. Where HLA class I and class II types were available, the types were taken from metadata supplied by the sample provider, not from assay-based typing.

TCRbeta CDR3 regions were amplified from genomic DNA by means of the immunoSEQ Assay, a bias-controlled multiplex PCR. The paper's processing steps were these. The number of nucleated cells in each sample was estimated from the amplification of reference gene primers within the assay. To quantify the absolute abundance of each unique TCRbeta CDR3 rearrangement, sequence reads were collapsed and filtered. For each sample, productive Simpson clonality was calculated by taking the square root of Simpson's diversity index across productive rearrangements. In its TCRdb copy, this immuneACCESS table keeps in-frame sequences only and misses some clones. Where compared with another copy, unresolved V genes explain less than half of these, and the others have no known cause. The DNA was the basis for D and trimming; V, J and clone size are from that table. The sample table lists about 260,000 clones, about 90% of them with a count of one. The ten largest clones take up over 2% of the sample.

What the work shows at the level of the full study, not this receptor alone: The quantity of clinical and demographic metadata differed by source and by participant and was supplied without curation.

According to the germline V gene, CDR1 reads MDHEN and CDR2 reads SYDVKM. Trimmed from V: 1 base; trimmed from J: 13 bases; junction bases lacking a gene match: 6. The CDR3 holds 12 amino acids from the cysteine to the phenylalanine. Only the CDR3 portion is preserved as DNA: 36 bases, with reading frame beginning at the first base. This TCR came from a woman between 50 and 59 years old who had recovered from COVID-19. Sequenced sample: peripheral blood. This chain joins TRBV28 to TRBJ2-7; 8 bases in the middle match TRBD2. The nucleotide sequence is TGTGCCAGCAGTTTATATCAGCGGGAGCGATACTTC. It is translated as CASSLYQRERYF.